This TCR beta chain was retrieved from a study of STAT3 mutations in large granular lymphocyte leukemia. In the study overall: Over half of T-LGLL patients had one or more immunosuppressive regimens.

For this clone: Its antigen is currently unknown.

Findings and limits, study-wide: Sampling intervals varied between patients and samples. Persisting codominant clonotypes may have hidden a small pathogenic clone. Every T-LGLL patient had at least one immunodominant TCRbeta clonotype.

The CDR3 consists of 14 residues. V was pared by 0 bases and J by 4 bases, with 4 bases between. Germline lookup yields CDR1 MNHEY and CDR2 SVGAGI. The protocol was immunoSEQ multiplex PCR, while the TCRdb copy is restricted to in-frame clones and leaves out a portion. In the table there are over 10,000 clones, 88% of which are singletons. V gene TRBV6-5 combines with J gene TRBJ2-6; D uncertain. The clonotype was recovered from a human donor with T large granular lymphocyte leukemia. Some clones in this sample may be carry-over from other donors' samples. Input material: PBMCs. CDR3 DNA sequence: TGTGCCAGCAGTTACTCCCGGGGGGCCAACGTCCTGACTTTC. Amino acids: CASSYSRGANVLTF.